The clone carrying this T cell receptor (beta chain) has just a few counts. The PCR ran on 60 Vbeta and 13 Jbeta primers. Produced via immunoSEQ multiplex PCR; TCRdb's table is partial and in-frame only. The profile shows approximately 120,000 clones, under 85% of them singletons. The source of the sample is a study of cytomegalovirus exposure and HLA in healthy donors. With 4 bases removed from V and 0 bases from J, the gap between germline ends came to 17 bases. CDR1 is SGHRS, CDR2 YFSETQ, per germline. This CDR3 spans 16 amino acids. This chain joins TRBV5-1 and TRBJ2-7, with a weak D call TRBD1 (5 bases). This TCR was recovered from a man younger than 40 in good health and CMV-seronegative. Source material: PBMCs. This CDR3 reads CASSPQGPKLSYEQYF. The CDR3 DNA reads TGCGCCAGCAGCCCCCAGGGTCCCAAGCTCTCCTACGAGCAGTACTTC.